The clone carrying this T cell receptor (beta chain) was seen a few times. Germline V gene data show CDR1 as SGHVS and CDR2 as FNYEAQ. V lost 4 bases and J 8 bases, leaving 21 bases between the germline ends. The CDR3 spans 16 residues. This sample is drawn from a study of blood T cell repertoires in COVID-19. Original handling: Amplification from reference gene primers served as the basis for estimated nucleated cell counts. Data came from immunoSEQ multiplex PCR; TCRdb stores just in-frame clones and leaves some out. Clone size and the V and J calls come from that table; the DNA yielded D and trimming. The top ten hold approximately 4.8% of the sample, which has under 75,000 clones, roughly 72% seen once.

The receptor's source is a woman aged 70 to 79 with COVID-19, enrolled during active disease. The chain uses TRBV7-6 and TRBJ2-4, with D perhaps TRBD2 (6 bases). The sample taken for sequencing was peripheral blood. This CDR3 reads CASSSGLAAEGYIQYF. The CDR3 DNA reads TGTGCCAGCAGCTCGGGACTGGCCGCTGAGGGGTACATTCAGTACTTC.